This TCR beta chain was obtained from a study of T cell changes during pregnancy in multiple sclerosis. The ends were cut back, 5 bases at V and 4 bases at J, with 12 bases in the middle. Germline V gene sequence: CDR1 SGHTA, CDR2 FQGNSA. The CDR3 runs 14 residues. Method: immunoSEQ multiplex PCR; TCRdb's copy keeps in-frame clones and lacks some. The repertoire holds 65,000 to 85,000 clones, with roughly 90% as singletons. This clone has only one observation. The J gene is TRBJ1-3, the V gene TRBV7-2; D is ambiguous. Sequenced here: peripheral blood, sampled after pregnancy. This TCR derives from a female donor in good health, enrolled as a control in a pregnancy study. CDR3 in DNA: TGTGCCAGCAGCCCTCAAGCCAGGGGAAACACCATATATTTT. As protein: CASSPQARGNTIYF. Using reference TRBV7-2 and TRBJ1-3 for the parts outside the CDR3, the full variable domain is GAGVSQSPSNKVTEKGKDVELRCDPISGHTALYWYRQSLGQGLEFLIYFQGNSAPDKSGLPSDRFSAERTGGSVSTLTIQRTQQEDSAVYLCASSPQARGNTIYFGEGSWLTVV.